One and the same sample provided the 26 T cell receptor beta chains below, sequenced in a study of control samples from healthy donors and cancer patients. Assay used: immunoSEQ multiplex PCR; TCRdb lists only in-frame clones, some missing. The sample yields about 140,000 clones, 91% seen once. The specimen sequenced was blood. These receptors originate from a man between 18 and 29 years old in good health.

J is TRBJ1-4 and V is TRBV11-2; 10 bases map to TRBD1. V dropped 5 bases and J dropped 7; count of bases not matched to a gene: 7. The CDR3 has 15 residues. Germline CDR1 SGHAT, CDR2 FQNNGV. CDR3: CASSRDRGLGEKLFF. The CDR3 nucleotides are TGTGCCAGCAGCCGGGACAGGGGTTTAGGTGAAAAACTGTTTTTT.

The rearrangement links TRBV7-2 to TRBJ2-3; 9 bases map to TRBD1. The CDR3 extends over 14 amino acids. J lost 6 bases, V lost 3 bases, and 4 bases had no gene match. CDR1 is SGHTA and CDR2 is FQGNSA in the germline V gene. The CDR3 spells CASSFSTGGDTQYF. DNA of the CDR3: TGTGCCAGCAGCTTTTCGACAGGGGGGGATACGCAGTATTTT.

The V and J genes are TRBV7-2 and TRBJ1-1; possibly TRBD1 for D (5 bases). Trimming stripped 5 bases from V and 1 base from J, with 11 bases between. The CDR3 is 14 residues long. The V gene's germline CDR1 is SGHTA and CDR2 FQGNSA. In DNA, the CDR3 is TGTGCCAGCAGCCCCGACAGAGCGAACACTGAAGCTTTCTTT. This encodes CASSPDRANTEAFF.

The chain carries TRBV5-4 and TRBJ2-7; 9 nucleotides match TRBD2. The CDR3 contains 15 residues. V lost 0 bases and J lost 6; bases outside the gene matches: 7. Germline-derived CDR1 and CDR2 are SGHNT and YYREEE (reference sequence). In DNA form, the CDR3 reads TGTGCCAGCAGCTTGGAGGGACTAGCATCCCGCGAGCAGTACTTC. As protein: CASSLEGLASREQYF.

V and J are TRBV3-1 (or the pseudogene TRBV3-2) and TRBJ2-5; the match to TRBD2 covers 7 bases. The CDR3 has 15 residues. Trimming removed 2 bases from V and 5 bases from J; junction bases left unmatched: 8. Germline lookup yields CDR1 LGHDT and CDR2 YNNKEL (reference sequence). This CDR3 reads CASSQNPGGGETQYF. In nucleotides, the CDR3 is TGTGCCAGCAGCCAAAACCCGGGGGGTGGGGAGACCCAGTACTTC.

This chain connects TRBV6-6 to TRBJ2-7; 11 bases fit TRBD1. The CDR3 is 14 residues long. CDR1 is MNHNY, CDR2 SVGAGI, per germline (reference sequence). J lost 6 bases, V lost 4 bases, and 5 bases had no gene match. CDR3 amino acids: CASSSTGTGGEQYF. The CDR3 nucleotides are TGTGCCAGCAGTTCCACCGGGACAGGGGGCGAGCAGTACTTC.

The rearrangement links TRBV4-1 to TRBJ2-1, with D possibly TRBD1 on 5 matching bases. Germline CDR1 is MGHRA and CDR2 is YSYEKL. This CDR3 comprises 15 residues. The V and J ends lost 0 bases and 8 bases respectively, with 14 bases between them. CDR3 nucleotides: TGCGCCAGCAGCCAAGATGGCCAGGGCGTAGATGAGCAGTTCTTC. Its translation is CASSQDGQGVDEQFF.

The gene calls are TRBV2 and TRBJ2-6; no clear D. This CDR3 region has 14 residues. Germline lookup yields CDR1 SNHLY and CDR2 FYNNEI. V was trimmed by 6 bases and J by 0 bases, leaving 6 bases between them. As DNA, the CDR3 is TGTGCCAGCAGGCTGGCCTCTGGGGCCAACGTCCTGACTTTC. This gives the protein CASRLASGANVLTF.

In this sample, this clone turned up once. The chain is built from TRBV4-1 and TRBJ2-7; the match to TRBD2 covers 9 bases. The CDR3 contains 15 residues. V shed 4 bases and J 3 bases; nucleotides not matched to a gene: 7. Germline values: CDR1 MGHRA, CDR2 YSYEKL. The DNA for the CDR3 is TGCGCCAGCAGCCGATCCGTGACTAGCGGCTACGAGCAGTACTTC. The encoded protein is CASSRSVTSGYEQYF.

The chain has TRBV5-5 and TRBJ1-2, with a possible D match to TRBD1 (5 bases). V dropped 4 bases and J dropped 0 bases, with 13 bases sitting between them. The CDR3 has 15 residues. CDR1 SGHKS and CDR2 YYEKEE come from the germline V gene (reference sequence). The CDR3 here is CASSPRTSTNYGYTF. The CDR3 nucleotides read TGTGCCAGCAGCCCCCGGACATCTACTAACTATGGCTACACCTTC.

The chain combines TRBV6-1 with TRBJ2-4; D unresolved. Germline CDR1 MNHNS, CDR2 SASEGT. Trimming removed 2 bases at V and 0 bases at J, with 11 bases between. The CDR3 has 16 residues. The CDR3 DNA reads TGTGCCAGCAGTGAACAGCCCCGAGTAGCCAAAAACATTCAGTACTTC. It is translated as CASSEQPRVAKNIQYF.

The chain is built from TRBV5-1 and TRBJ2-6, with TRBD1 matching over 9 bases. Trimming took 0 bases from V and 0 from J; bases not matched to a gene: 10. CDR1 SGHRS and CDR2 YFSETQ come from the germline V gene. The CDR3 is 20 residues long. The CDR3 DNA reads TGCGCCAGCAGCTTGGCTCTTTTGACAGGGGGAATCTCTGGGGCCAACGTCCTGACTTTC. As protein: CASSLALLTGGISGANVLTF.

This chain uses TRBV11-2 with TRBJ2-5; D remains unclear. Trimming removed 4 bases at V and 1 base at J, with 16 bases between. CDR3 length: 16 amino acids. Germline V gene sequence: CDR1 SGHAT, CDR2 FQNNGV. The chain's CDR3 is CASSSRVLTAQETQYF. DNA for the CDR3: TGTGCCAGCAGCTCAAGGGTACTAACAGCCCAAGAGACCCAGTACTTC.

The gene calls are TRBV12-3 or TRBV12-4 and TRBJ2-1; D is uncertain. The CDR3 spans 13 residues. Trimming took off 4 bases at V and 4 bases at J, with 8 bases between the two ends. The CDR3 region is CASSWWPYNEQFF. The CDR3 region has the DNA TGTGCCAGCAGTTGGTGGCCTTACAATGAGCAGTTCTTC.

Only one count was recorded for this clone. The CDR3: CASSSLTGELFF. DNA of the CDR3: TGTGCCAGCAGTTCACTGACCGGGGAGCTGTTTTTT. The chain links TRBV28 to TRBJ2-2; unclear D gene. Germline V gene sequence: CDR1 MDHEN, CDR2 SYDVKM. Between the trimmed V and J ends, which lost 4 bases and 5 bases, there was a span of 5 bases. The CDR3 consists of 12 residues.

The chain combines TRBV27 with TRBJ2-2; D call uncertain. V was shortened by 4 bases and J by 4 bases, with 4 bases between the two germline ends. Germline V gene sequence: CDR1 MNHEY, CDR2 SMNVEV (reference sequence). CDR3 length: 12 residues. CDR3 in DNA: TGTGCCAGCAGTTCCCCCACCGGGGAGCTGTTTTTT. It translates to CASSSPTGELFF.

The chain carries TRBV6-5 and TRBJ1-4; D gene unclear. The germline gives CDR1 MNHEY, CDR2 SVGAGI. The CDR3 has 13 residues. The V gene lost 11 bases and the J gene lost 7 bases, with 17 bases spanning the gap. CDR3 nucleotides: TGTGCCTCTACCCGGGCTCGGGGTGAAAAACTGTTTTTT. Residues: CASTRARGEKLFF.

The rearrangement uses TRBV24-1 and TRBJ2-1, with 10 bases fitting TRBD1. V was clipped by 5 bases and J by 9 bases; unmatched bases: 9. Germline V gives CDR1 KGHDR, CDR2 SFDVKD. This CDR3 has 15 amino acids. CDR3 sequence (DNA): TGTGCCACCAGTGCCTCGACAGGGGGCTTGGGTGAGCAGTTCTTC. As protein: CATSASTGGLGEQFF.

This sequence joins TRBV27 and TRBJ1-3; TRBD1 might be the D (6 bases). The germline V and J ends were trimmed by 5 bases and 4 bases, with 15 bases remaining between them. CDR3 length: 15 residues. In germline, CDR1 is MNHEY, CDR2 SMNVEV (reference sequence). DNA for the CDR3: TGTGCCAGCAGTACAAGTGGACAGATCGGAAACACCATATATTTT. Translation: CASSTSGQIGNTIYF.

This chain connects TRBV2 to TRBJ2-5, with a possible D match to TRBD2 (6 bases). Germline loops: CDR1 SNHLY, CDR2 FYNNEI. V lost 6 bases and J lost 2, with 10 bases in between. This CDR3 is built from 13 residues. CDR3 sequence (DNA): TGTGCCAGCAGCGGAGGGAAACAAGAGACCCAGTACTTC. This gives the protein CASSGGKQETQYF.

This rearrangement joins TRBV28 to TRBJ2-5; 7 bases align to TRBD2. V trimming: 5 bases; J trimming: 5 bases; junction bases outside the gene matches: 8. This CDR3 comprises 14 residues. CDR1 is MDHEN and CDR2 is SYDVKM in the germline V gene. The CDR3 DNA follows: TGTGCCAGCAGTCCCCAACTAGCGCCGGAGACCCAGTACTTC. Encoded protein: CASSPQLAPETQYF.

The chain employs TRBV5-1 and TRBJ2-3; possible D gene TRBD2, 5 bases. Germline V gene sequence: CDR1 SGHRS, CDR2 YFSETQ. The CDR3 consists of 15 residues. V shed 6 bases and J shed 0 bases, with 14 bases lying between them. CDR3: CASISGRFSTDTQYF. The CDR3 DNA sequence: TGCGCCAGCATAAGCGGCCGGTTTAGCACAGATACGCAGTATTTT.

This rearrangement joins TRBV29-1 to TRBJ2-7; D is perhaps TRBD1 (6 bases). This CDR3 is 9 amino acids long. Germline assignment: CDR1 SQVTM and CDR2 ANQGSEA. CDR3 residues: CSADRSPYV. The CDR3 DNA follows: TGCAGCGCCGACAGGAGTCCCTATGTC.

This clone was seen only once. V usage is TRBV28 and J usage is TRBJ1-6; D gene unclear. The V and J ends lost 3 bases and 8 bases respectively, with 14 bases between them. This CDR3 is 15 amino acids long. Germline values: CDR1 MDHEN, CDR2 SYDVKM. This CDR3 reads CASSLPGGLDSPLHF. CDR3 nucleotides: TGTGCCAGCAGTTTGCCTGGAGGACTGGATTCACCCCTCCACTTT.

The chain is built from TRBV5-1 and TRBJ2-7, with D possibly matching TRBD2 (6 bases). The V gene's germline CDR1 is SGHRS and CDR2 YFSETQ. V was shortened by 0 bases and J by 6 bases, with 10 bases between the two germline ends. This CDR3 has 13 amino acids. The chain's CDR3 is CASSLDLALEQYF. In DNA form, the CDR3 reads TGCGCCAGCAGCTTGGATCTAGCGCTCGAGCAGTACTTC.

The CDR3 bases are TGTGCCAGCAGTTACTCCCTAGCGGGGTACGATGAGCAGTTCTTC. It is translated as CASSYSLAGYDEQFF. The chain uses TRBV6-5 and TRBJ2-1; 9 bases agree with TRBD2. CDR3 length: 15 residues. V lost 0 bases to trimming and J lost 8 bases; unmatched junction nucleotides: 5. CDR1 and CDR2 (germline): MNHEY, SVGAGI.